The rows below give T cell receptor beta chains drawn from one sample of a study of cytomegalovirus exposure and HLA in healthy donors. The data were produced by immunoSEQ multiplex PCR, yet TCRdb's version contains in-frame clones alone and is incomplete. Among 58,000 or so clones, 71% were seen once, and the ten largest hold roughly 25%. The sample was PBMCs. The receptors come from a man aged 50-60 years in good health and CMV-seropositive. Each CDR3 is given with its conserved first and last residue. D genes are given only for firm matches.

len	d_gene	v_gene	j_gene	CDR3aa
14	TRBD1	TRBV18	TRBJ1-2	CASSLTGQGDGYTF
16	TRBD1	TRBV28	TRBJ1-5	CASSSTDRGGNQPQHF
13	TRBD2	TRBV5-4	TRBJ2-7	CASSLETSFEQYF
13	TRBD1	TRBV27	TRBJ2-4	CASSLSSGTGRVF
16	TRBD2	TRBV5-1	TRBJ2-5	CASSLGLAGGQETQYF
11	TRBD1	TRBV30	TRBJ1-1	CAWGAGGEAFF
13	.	TRBV28	TRBJ2-5	CASSFTGQETQYF
17	TRBD2	TRBV25-1	TRBJ2-1	CASSELASGSRGNEQFF
13	.	TRBV25-1	TRBJ2-1	CASSESGYNEQFF
15	TRBD1	TRBV15	TRBJ1-5	CATSRDGDRAQPQHF
14	.	TRBV7-8	TRBJ1-5	CASSSGIDSQPQHF
15	.	TRBV7-8	TRBJ2-7	CASSLSGGLSYEQYF
13	.	TRBV11-2	TRBJ1-6	CASSINRDSPLHF
14	TRBD1	TRBV29-1	TRBJ1-2	CSGGGQGSNYGYTF
17	.	TRBV5-1	TRBJ2-7	CASSLEASRTKNYEQYF
13	.	TRBV6-1	TRBJ2-2	CASTHIVTGELFF
15	.	TRBV11-2	TRBJ2-2	CASSLTGVGTGELFF
14	TRBD1	TRBV6-6	TRBJ2-7	CASSIDRGQYEQYF
14	.	TRBV15	TRBJ2-1	CATSSWGLGNEQFF
13	TRBD1	TRBV5-1	TRBJ1-2	CASSFGQGSGYTF
16	.	TRBV18	TRBJ1-5	CASSPSSDRINQPQHF
14	.	TRBV5-1	TRBJ2-3	CASSLNRVADTQYF
15	.	TRBV7-2	TRBJ2-5	CASSIPRGGVETQYF
15	.	TRBV28	TRBJ1-3	CASSPAGGGGNTIYF
12	.	TRBV7-9	TRBJ2-7	CSSSFVVYEQYF
15	TRBD2	TRBV5-1	TRBJ2-7	CASSLEVGGSHEQYF
13	.	TRBV30	TRBJ1-1	CALFQGRDTEAFF
16	TRBD1	TRBV10-1	TRBJ2-2	CASSDRTGANTGELFF
15	.	TRBV9	TRBJ2-7	CASSVFEGGRDEQYF
14	.	TRBV2	TRBJ1-1	CASSTTGTNTEAFF
16	TRBD1	TRBV9	TRBJ1-4	CASTSNRDRLNEKLFF
15	TRBD2	TRBV7-2	TRBJ2-2	CASSLRPSGEGELFF
15	.	TRBV30	TRBJ2-5	CAWSPGARNQETQYF
15	TRBD2	TRBV7-8	TRBJ2-7	CASSPRTSGGYEQYF
13	.	TRBV4-1	TRBJ1-6	CASSQDPVNRLHF
15	TRBD1	TRBV30	TRBJ1-1	CAWRGQARTPFEAFF
15	TRBD1	TRBV4-3	TRBJ1-6	CASSQGTQGDSPLHF
13	.	TRBV5-1	TRBJ1-2	CASSSRDSYGYTF
16	.	TRBV18	TRBJ2-3	CASSPPVTRSTDTQYF
15	TRBD2	TRBV27	TRBJ2-1	CASSLPPSGRGEQFF
15	.	TRBV5-1	TRBJ2-3	CASHRRGPSTDTQYF
14	.	TRBV5-1	TRBJ2-2	CASSLAGSERELFF
16	TRBD1	TRBV25-1	TRBJ1-1	CASSGLGQGVYTEAFF
16	.	TRBV7-2	TRBJ1-3	CASSLHPGGSGNTIYF
12	.	TRBV6-6	TRBJ2-7	CASSPQGYEQYF
13	.	TRBV19	TRBJ1-1	CATIPVGGTEAFF
19	TRBD2	TRBV19	TRBJ2-5	CASSIGYPAGGSYQETQYF
18	TRBD2	TRBV9	TRBJ2-1	CASSPGLAGGGSYNEQFF
14	TRBD1	TRBV7-8	TRBJ2-1	CASSPGQAPDEQFF
14	.	TRBV5-1	TRBJ1-1	CASSFGGTNTEAFF
16	.	TRBV29-1	TRBJ1-1	CSVEVRGAVRNTEAFF
16	.	TRBV9	TRBJ1-5	CASSPRGDGGNQPQHF
14	.	TRBV18	TRBJ2-7	CASSPFGRPAEQYF
12	.	TRBV9	TRBJ2-5	CASSPSEETQYF
14	TRBD1	TRBV5-5	TRBJ1-1	CASSKGQMNTEAFF
16	.	TRBV6-4	TRBJ1-5	CASSDLRGASNQPQHF